Described below is a single TCR beta chain sequence and its context. What it binds is not known. The CDR3 is 12 amino acids. Germline V CDR1 and CDR2: MNHNS, SASEGT. V was pared by 6 bases and J by 9 bases, with 12 bases between. The data are from a study of T cells in Graves' hyperthyroidism and ophthalmopathy. Each person with ophthalmopathy scored at least 3 on the Clinical Activity Score, reached NOSPECS grade 4 or higher, and had been ill under 3 months. Diagnostic decisions used clinical symptoms, serum thyroxine and TRAb, thyroid ultrasound and orbital computed tomography. PBMCs were obtained from approximately 9.2 ml fresh peripheral blood. RNA transcripts served as the template for amplifying TCR beta CDR3 regions. RT-PCR in the first round (using the HTBI primer set) targeted the TCR CDR3. One entry per CDR3 protein, called by TCRdb with MiXCR from the multiplex PCR reads. Found here are over 350,000 distinct CDR3 sequences, around 15% of them singletons; the top ten hold over 25%.

Findings and caveats of the study: The majority of expanded thyroid clonotypes above 0.001 also appeared in blood.

Sequencing used blood. The V and J genes are TRBV6-1 and TRBJ1-5; TRBD1 might be the D (6 bases). This receptor was identified in a man over 45 with Graves' ophthalmopathy. Here the CDR3 DNA reads TGTGCCAGCAGAGAACAGGGAGCGCCCCAGCATTTT. Protein sequence: CASREQGAPQHF.